This T cell receptor (beta chain) was profiled in a study of shared clonotypes between healthy human individuals. Regarding the study as a whole: Estimated richness values were generally larger in naive subsets than in memory subsets.

Clones were sequenced by immunoSEQ multiplex PCR, and TCRdb holds only the in-frame ones, with some missing. The sample includes about 2 million clones, over 85% of them seen just once. CD45RO negativity and positive selection for CCR7 defined naive CD8 cells, a population that excluded terminally differentiated effector memory CD45RA+ cells. With regard to this clone: Its specificity is unknown. The sample contains more than one DNA sequence encoding this CDR3.

The receptor's source is a man aged 18 to 29 in good health. The specimen was naive CD8+ T cells sorted from blood.

The CDR3 is CASSPGTGDYEQYF. The CDR3 DNA is TGTGCCAGTAGTCCCGGGACAGGGGATTACGAGCAGTACTTC. The V gene is TRBV19, the J gene TRBJ2-7, with 10 bases that match TRBD1. V shed 5 bases and J 4 bases; nucleotides not matched to a gene: 5. Germline values: CDR1 LNHDA, CDR2 SQIVND (reference sequence). There are 14 residues in the CDR3.